These 25 T cell receptor beta chains were sequenced from one sample in a study of identical twins. TCRdb reprocessed the 5' RACE reads via MiXCR and lists one record per CDR3 protein. The table has 450,000 to 650,000 distinct CDR3 sequences, nearly 10% seen once. These data were likewise used in another study, on yellow fever vaccine responses in identical twins.

Sequences were obtained from PBMCs. The receptors shown here come from a woman between 18 and 29 years old in good health.

This clonotype turned up a few times. The V and J genes are TRBV29-1 and TRBJ2-1; weak D call: TRBD2 (7 bases). CDR1 and CDR2 from the germline V gene are SQVTM and ANQGSEA. CDR3 size: 11 residues. Deletions cut 7 bases from V and 9 bases from J, with 13 bases between. CDR3 in amino acids: CSGGGGSEQFF. The CDR3 bases are TGCAGCGGGGGAGGGGGAAGTGAGCAGTTCTTC.

This clonotype appeared a few times. The rearrangement uses TRBV5-1 and TRBJ2-2; D not resolved. Trimming pared 6 bases from V and 5 bases from J, leaving 20 bases between. This CDR3 has 16 amino acids. Germline V gene lookup returns CDR1 SGHRS and CDR2 YFSETQ. In nucleotides, the CDR3 is TGCGCCAGCACCGGGCGCGGCTCGGTTGAGACCGGGGAGCTGTTTTTT. Translated, it gives CASTGRGSVETGELFF.

The chain has TRBV27 and TRBJ2-4; D is unclear. The V end was cut by 6 bases, the J end by 0 bases, with 9 bases between. Germline lookup yields CDR1 MNHEY and CDR2 SMNVEV (reference sequence). This CDR3 contains 14 residues. DNA of the CDR3: TGTGCCAGCAGAAGCGAGCTAGCCAAAAACATTCAGTACTTC. Its translation: CASRSELAKNIQYF.

Details on this clonotype: This may come from a read error, since a much larger clone is one base off. The V call is TRBV27, the J call TRBJ2-1; no clear D gene. Germline CDR1 and CDR2: MNHEY and SMNVEV (reference sequence). The CDR3 has 14 residues. CDR3 sequence (DNA): TGTGTCAGCAGTTCACCCGTCTCCTACAATGAGCAGTTCTTC. It encodes CVSSSPVSYNEQFF.

This sequence joins TRBV7-2 and TRBJ2-1; the D gene is possibly TRBD1 (5 bases). Trimming shortened V by 5 bases and J by 7 bases, and 12 bases separated the two germline ends. The CDR3 consists of 13 residues. Germline lookup yields CDR1 SGHTA and CDR2 FQGNSA. The CDR3: CASSRPPGNEQFF. The CDR3 nucleotides are TGTGCCAGCAGCCGACCCCCAGGGAATGAGCAGTTCTTC.

In its sample, this clonotype was seen a few times. The CDR3 spells CASSPLGLAGGPPYEQYF. The CDR3 DNA follows: TGTGCCAGCTCACCATTGGGACTAGCGGGAGGACCCCCCTACGAGCAGTACTTC. This chain uses TRBV18 with TRBJ2-7, with TRBD2 matching over 15 bases. J lost 2 bases, V lost 2 bases, and 7 bases had no gene match. Germline V lookup: CDR1 KGHSH, CDR2 LQKENI. The CDR3 is 18 residues long.

A few counts support this clonotype. J is TRBJ2-3 and V is TRBV24-1; D gene unclear. Germline V lookup: CDR1 KGHDR, CDR2 SFDVKD. Trimming removed 0 bases from V and 4 bases from J, with 13 bases in between. The CDR3 loop spans 16 amino acids. CDR3 DNA: TGTGCCACCAGTGATTTGGGGTTAGGAGATCCAGATACGCAGTATTTT. This sequence encodes CATSDLGLGDPDTQYF.

In this sample, this clonotype turned up a few times. The chain recombines TRBV12-3 or TRBV12-4 with TRBJ2-1; TRBD2 matches at 7 bases. This CDR3 contains 17 residues. The V gene end was trimmed by 5 bases and the J gene end by 2 bases; junction bases not matched to a gene: 12. The CDR3 DNA sequence: TGTGCCAGCAGTCCACCGCATGGGGGAGGGACCTACAATGAGCAGTTCTTC. It translates to CASSPPHGGGTYNEQFF.

The table lists this clonotype with a few counts. The gene calls are TRBV6-2 or TRBV6-3 and TRBJ2-5; TRBD1 agrees at 9 bases. There are 14 residues in the CDR3. Per the germline V gene, CDR1 is MNHEY and CDR2 is SVGEGT. V lost 6 bases and J lost 4; bases outside the gene matches: 6. In nucleotides, the CDR3 is TGTGCCAGCAGGCGACAGGGGGGGGGAGAGACCCAGTACTTC. It yields the protein CASRRQGGGETQYF.

The rearrangement links TRBV12-3 or TRBV12-4 to TRBJ2-5, with 7 bases that match TRBD2. CDR3 size: 13 residues. V gave up 7 bases and J gave up 4 bases; unmatched junction bases: 6. CDR3 protein: CASTWTRPETQYF. CDR3 bases: TGTGCCAGCACCTGGACTAGACCAGAGACCCAGTACTTC.

In this sample, this clonotype turned up a few times. This chain uses TRBV7-2 with TRBJ2-7; no clear D. This CDR3 has 16 residues. The V end lost 0 bases, the J end lost 2 bases, and 14 bases lay between the germline ends. Germline-derived CDR1 and CDR2 are SGHTA and FQGNSA. The CDR3 protein is CASSLAHDGLTYEQYF. CDR3 nucleotide sequence: TGTGCCAGCAGCTTAGCCCACGACGGATTAACCTACGAGCAGTACTTC.

This sequence joins TRBV9 and TRBJ1-3; D gene ambiguous. This CDR3 region has 15 residues. Trimming removed 4 bases at V and 4 bases at J, with 15 bases between. The V gene's germline CDR1 is SGDLS and CDR2 YYNGEE. The CDR3 nucleotides read TGTGCCAGCAGCCCAGGCGGCCGGTCCGGAAACACCATATATTTT. The encoded protein is CASSPGGRSGNTIYF.

A few counts support this clonotype. The chain employs TRBV28 and TRBJ2-7; no clear D. V lost 7 bases and J lost 6, with 13 bases in between. This CDR3 is 12 amino acids long. Germline-derived CDR1 and CDR2 are MDHEN and SYDVKM. The CDR3 region has the DNA TGTGCCAGCACCCCATCCCGAGGCGAGCAGTACTTC. The encoded protein is CASTPSRGEQYF.

This clonotype came up many times. V and J are TRBV27 and TRBJ1-5; tentative D call: TRBD1 (6 bases). V lost 3 bases to trimming and J lost 5 bases, with 11 bases between them. The CDR3 is 14 amino acids. CDR1 and CDR2 (germline): MNHEY, SMNVEV (reference sequence). The CDR3 region is CASSFQGQHQPQHF. The CDR3, as DNA: TGTGCCAGCAGTTTTCAGGGGCAGCATCAGCCCCAGCATTTT.

V gene TRBV24-1 combines with J gene TRBJ2-2; D is unclear. CDR1 and CDR2 from the germline V gene are KGHDR and SFDVKD. V gave up 8 bases and J gave up 4 bases, with 13 bases separating them. This CDR3 is 14 amino acids long. The CDR3 reads CATNHPGGTGELFF. CDR3 sequence (DNA): TGTGCCACCAATCATCCCGGTGGCACCGGGGAGCTGTTTTTT.

In its sample, this clonotype was seen many times. This chain joins TRBV25-1 and TRBJ2-2, with 7 positions matching TRBD2. Germline lookup yields CDR1 MGHDK and CDR2 SYGVNS. Losses at the gene ends were 5 bases for V and 4 bases for J; bases not matched to a gene: 13. The CDR3 length is 17 residues. In DNA, the CDR3 is TGTGCCAGCAGTCCCACGGGGGGTGAGGTCGGCACCGGGGAGCTGTTTTTT. Protein: CASSPTGGEVGTGELFF.

This clonotype has at least ten counts. The chain employs TRBV5-1 and TRBJ2-1, with TRBD1 identical over 10 bases. The V gene's germline CDR1 is SGHRS and CDR2 YFSETQ. CDR3 size: 14 residues. Losses at the gene ends were 4 bases for V and 8 bases for J; bases not matched to a gene: 6. In nucleotides, the CDR3 is TGCGCCAGCAGCCCGGGACAGGGGAGGGATGAGCAGTTCTTC. This translates into CASSPGQGRDEQFF.

This clonotype appeared many times. V gene TRBV7-2 combines with J gene TRBJ2-3, with TRBD1 matching 7 bases. The germline V gene has CDR1 SGHTA and CDR2 FQGNSA. CDR3 size: 14 residues. With 5 bases clipped from V and 2 bases from J, the junction kept 4 bases outside the gene matches. The CDR3 nucleotides are TGTGCCAGCAGCCCTGGGACAGTCACAGATACGCAGTATTTT. Protein product: CASSPGTVTDTQYF. Combining the CDR3 with reference TRBV7-2 and TRBJ2-3 gives the whole variable domain GAGVSQSPSNKVTEKGKDVELRCDPISGHTALYWYRQSLGQGLEFLIYFQGNSAPDKSGLPSDRFSAERTGGSVSTLTIQRTQQEDSAVYLCASSPGTVTDTQYFGPGTRLTVL.

The rearrangement joins TRBV5-1 to TRBJ2-1; TRBD2 is a possible D gene (6 bases). This CDR3 region has 14 residues. Trimming left V 5 bases short and J 12 bases short, with 21 bases between. Germline CDR1 SGHRS, CDR2 YFSETQ. The CDR3 region has the DNA TGCGCCAGCAGGGGGACTCTGAAACAAGGAGGGCAGTTCTTC. As protein: CASRGTLKQGGQFF.

The chain has TRBV7-2 and TRBJ2-5, with 12 bases fitting TRBD1. The CDR3 contains 14 residues. The V gene's germline CDR1 is SGHTA and CDR2 FQGNSA. After removal of 3 bases from V and 9 bases from J, the junction contained 5 bases not matched to a gene. CDR3 in amino acids: CASSLGTGGYSQYF. In DNA form, the CDR3 reads TGTGCCAGCAGCTTGGGGACAGGGGGCTATTCCCAGTACTTC.

In its sample, this clonotype was seen many times. The chain uses TRBV6-1 and TRBJ2-4; D is perhaps TRBD2 (5 bases). Looked up from germline, CDR1 is MNHNS and CDR2 is SASEGT. The CDR3 length is 19 residues. V shed 6 bases and J shed 4 bases, with 28 bases lying between them. CDR3 protein: CASSPAGLRVARGKNIQYF. The CDR3 DNA is TGTGCCAGCAGCCCCGCGGGCCTCCGGGTAGCGAGAGGAAAAAACATTCAGTACTTC.

This clonotype was seen repeatedly, ten times or more. The chain has TRBV11-2 and TRBJ2-3; 11 bases are a match to TRBD2. CDR3 length: 18 residues. From germline, CDR1 is SGHAT and CDR2 FQNNGV. J gave up 5 bases and V 5 bases, and 15 bases lay outside the gene matches. CDR3 sequence (DNA): TGTGCCAGCAGCCCTACCTGGCCCCTAGCGGGGGGTCGAGATACGCAGTATTTT. This gives the protein CASSPTWPLAGGRDTQYF.

There are many counts of this clonotype. The chain links TRBV10-2 to TRBJ2-7; D may be TRBD1 or TRBD2 (5 bases each). Trimming took off 2 bases at V and 1 base at J, with 9 bases between the two ends. The CDR3 runs to 14 residues. Germline V gene lookup returns CDR1 WSHSY and CDR2 SAAADI. The CDR3 region is CASSEPGLSYEQYF. The CDR3, as DNA: TGCGCCAGCAGTGAGCCGGGGCTTTCCTACGAGCAGTACTTC.

The sample holds a few counts of this clonotype. The chain uses TRBV20-1 and TRBJ2-3, with 10 bases matching TRBD1. CDR3 length: 15 amino acids. CDR1 and CDR2 from the germline V gene are DFQATT and SNEGSKA (reference sequence). The V and J ends lost 6 bases and 3 bases, in that order; junction bases with no gene match: 9. In DNA form, the CDR3 reads TGCAGTGCGCCGGGACAGGGGAGGAGGACAGATACGCAGTATTTT. It is translated as CSAPGQGRRTDTQYF.

This chain links TRBV27 with TRBJ2-4; 14 positions match TRBD2. This CDR3 is built from 21 residues. Germline V lookup: CDR1 MNHEY, CDR2 SMNVEV (reference sequence). The V and J ends lost 6 bases and 0 bases, in that order; junction bases with no gene match: 16. In DNA, the CDR3 is TGTGCCAGCAGGCGGGGGACGACTAGCGGGAGGGCCGATCAAGCCAAAAACATTCAGTACTTC. Its translation is CASRRGTTSGRADQAKNIQYF.